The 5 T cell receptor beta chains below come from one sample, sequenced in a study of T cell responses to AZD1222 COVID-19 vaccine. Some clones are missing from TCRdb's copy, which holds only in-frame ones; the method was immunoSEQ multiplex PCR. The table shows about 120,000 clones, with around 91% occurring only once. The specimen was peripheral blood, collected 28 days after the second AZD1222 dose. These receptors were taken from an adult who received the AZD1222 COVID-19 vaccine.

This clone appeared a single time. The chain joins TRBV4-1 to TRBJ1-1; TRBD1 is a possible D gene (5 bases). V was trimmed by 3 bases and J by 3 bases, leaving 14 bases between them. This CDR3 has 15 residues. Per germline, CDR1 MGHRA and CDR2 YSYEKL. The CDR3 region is CASSHRGGGYTEAFF. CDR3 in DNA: TGCGCCAGCAGCCACCGGGGGGGTGGTTACACTGAAGCTTTCTTT.

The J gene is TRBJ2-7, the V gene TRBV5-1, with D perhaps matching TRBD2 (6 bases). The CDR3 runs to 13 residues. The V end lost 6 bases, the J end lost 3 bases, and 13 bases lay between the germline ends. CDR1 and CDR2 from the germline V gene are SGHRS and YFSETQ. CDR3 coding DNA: TGCGCCAGCACCCCGGACTACCTCTACGAGCAGTACTTC. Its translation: CASTPDYLYEQYF.

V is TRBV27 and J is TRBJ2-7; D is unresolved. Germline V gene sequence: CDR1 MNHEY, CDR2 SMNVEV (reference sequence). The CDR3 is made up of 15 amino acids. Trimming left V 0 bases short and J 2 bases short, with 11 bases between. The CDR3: CASSLSGLPTYEQYF. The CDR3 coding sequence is TGTGCCAGCAGTTTATCGGGCCTGCCTACCTACGAGCAGTACTTC.

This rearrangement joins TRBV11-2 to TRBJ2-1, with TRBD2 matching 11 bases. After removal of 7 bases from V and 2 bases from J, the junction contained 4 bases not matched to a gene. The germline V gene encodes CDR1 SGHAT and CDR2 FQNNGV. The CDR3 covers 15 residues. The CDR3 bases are TGTGCCAGCACCCCGACTAGCGGGGCCTACAATGAGCAGTTCTTC. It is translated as CASTPTSGAYNEQFF. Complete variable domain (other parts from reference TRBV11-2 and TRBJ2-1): EAGVAQSPRYKIIEKRQSVAFWCNPISGHATLYWYQQILGQGPKLLIQFQNNGVVDDSQLPKDRFSAERLKGVDSTLKIQPAKLEDSAVYLCASTPTSGAYNEQFFGPGTRLTVL.

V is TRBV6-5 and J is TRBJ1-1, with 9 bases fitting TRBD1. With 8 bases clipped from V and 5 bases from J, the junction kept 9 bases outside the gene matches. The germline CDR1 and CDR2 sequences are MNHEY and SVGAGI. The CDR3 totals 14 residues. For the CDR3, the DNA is TGTGCCAGCGGTTCAAGGACAGGGGAGACTGAAGCTTTCTTT. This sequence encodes CASGSRTGETEAFF.